This T cell receptor (beta chain) comes out of a study of blood T cell repertoires in COVID-19. Study-level information: COVID-19 samples from acute and convalescent phases originated in the United States, Italy and Spain. Sample material is recorded as cDNA or gDNA derived from T cells, B-cell-depleted T cells, or PBMCs.

The CDR3 has 15 amino acids. V lost 1 base and J lost 2, with 12 bases in between. Germline loops: CDR1 SGHTA, CDR2 FQGNSA. Authors' analysis steps: Estimation of nucleated cell counts was performed using reference gene primer amplification. Measured with immunoSEQ multiplex PCR; TCRdb has only the in-frame clones, and not every one. The D gene and trimming were derived from the DNA, and the V and J assignments and clone size from that table. The table records roughly 150,000 clones, 83% of them present only once. The chain combines TRBV7-2 with TRBJ2-7, with D perhaps matching TRBD1 (6 bases). Source material: peripheral blood. The sequence came from a woman older than 75 with acute or convalescent COVID-19. This CDR3 reads CASSLGVEGAYEQYF. The CDR3 DNA is TGTGCCAGCAGCTTAGGGGTCGAGGGGGCCTACGAGCAGTACTTC.